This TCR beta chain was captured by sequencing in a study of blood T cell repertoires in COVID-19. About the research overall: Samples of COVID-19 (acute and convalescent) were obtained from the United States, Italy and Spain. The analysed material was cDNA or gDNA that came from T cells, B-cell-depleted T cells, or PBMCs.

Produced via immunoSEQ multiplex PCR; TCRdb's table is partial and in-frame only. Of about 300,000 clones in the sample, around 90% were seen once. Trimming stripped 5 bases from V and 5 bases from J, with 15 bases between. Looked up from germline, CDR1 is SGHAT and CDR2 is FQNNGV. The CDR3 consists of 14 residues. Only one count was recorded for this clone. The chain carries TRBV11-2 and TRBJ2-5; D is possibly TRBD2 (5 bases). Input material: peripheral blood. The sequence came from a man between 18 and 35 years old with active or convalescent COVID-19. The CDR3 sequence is CASSTSAARETQYF. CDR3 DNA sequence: TGTGCCAGCAGCACCTCAGCGGCTCGGGAGACCCAGTACTTC.